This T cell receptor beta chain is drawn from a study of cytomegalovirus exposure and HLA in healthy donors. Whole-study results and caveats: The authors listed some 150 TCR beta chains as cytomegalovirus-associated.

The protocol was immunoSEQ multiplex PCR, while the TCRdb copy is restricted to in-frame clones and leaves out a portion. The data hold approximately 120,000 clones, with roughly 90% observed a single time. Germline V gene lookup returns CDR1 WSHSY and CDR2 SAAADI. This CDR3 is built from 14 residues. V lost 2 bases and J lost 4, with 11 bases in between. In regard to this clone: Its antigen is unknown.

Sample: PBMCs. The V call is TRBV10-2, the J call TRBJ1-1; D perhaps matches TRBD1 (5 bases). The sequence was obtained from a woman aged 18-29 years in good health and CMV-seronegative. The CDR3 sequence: CASSERGEGTEAFF. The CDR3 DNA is TGCGCCAGCAGTGAGAGAGGGGAGGGCACTGAAGCTTTCTTT.